Listed below are T cell receptor beta chains from one sample, sequenced in a study of T cells expressing NK-cell markers. Each CDR3 protein gets one entry in TCRdb, which reprocessed the 5' RACE reads and gives no DNA. The table lists 300,000 to 450,000 distinct CDR3 sequences. Sequencing was carried out using blood T cells: a sorted CD56 or NKG2C T cell subset, CD4+ or CD8+ T cells, or bulk PBMC T cells (not recorded which). The receptor set was obtained from a man aged 18 to 69 in good health. Each CDR3 is given with its conserved first and last residue. The order of the fields is CDR3 protein, J gene, V gene.

cdr3_aa: CASSSYTSGANVLTF
j_call: TRBJ2-6
v_call: TRBV6-5

cdr3_aa: CASSEWVNNEQFF
j_call: TRBJ2-1
v_call: TRBV25-1

cdr3_aa: CASSVGVALTGELFF
j_call: TRBJ2-2
v_call: TRBV9

cdr3_aa: CASSFTGTNYGYTF
j_call: TRBJ1-2
v_call: TRBV12-3/TRBV12-4

cdr3_aa: CASSWSTDTQYF
j_call: TRBJ2-3
v_call: TRBV5-1

cdr3_aa: CASLTGGFQETQYF
j_call: TRBJ2-5
v_call: TRBV18

cdr3_aa: CASSTGLPTLEQYF
j_call: TRBJ2-7
v_call: TRBV7-8

cdr3_aa: CAGLPLAGTYEQYF
j_call: TRBJ2-7
v_call: TRBV7-9

cdr3_aa: CASSPPGSISEAFF
j_call: TRBJ1-1
v_call: TRBV7-2

cdr3_aa: CSAYQGAIYNSPLHF
j_call: TRBJ1-6
v_call: TRBV20-1

cdr3_aa: CASSPSGGSSYEQYF
j_call: TRBJ2-7
v_call: TRBV7-6

cdr3_aa: CASSLAPQNTDTQYF
j_call: TRBJ2-3
v_call: TRBV7-6

cdr3_aa: CASSMNSPLHF
j_call: TRBJ1-6
v_call: TRBV3-1

cdr3_aa: CASSPLAGPGYEQYF
j_call: TRBJ2-7
v_call: TRBV5-5

cdr3_aa: CATSAHIGTSYHEQYF
j_call: TRBJ2-7
v_call: TRBV15

cdr3_aa: CASIIGGGAREEQFF
j_call: TRBJ2-1
v_call: TRBV12-3/TRBV12-4

cdr3_aa: CSARGTGSGAQYF
j_call: TRBJ2-5
v_call: TRBV20-1

cdr3_aa: CAIRDVSYEQYF
j_call: TRBJ2-7
v_call: TRBV2

cdr3_aa: CASSPNSGGARDTQYF
j_call: TRBJ2-3
v_call: TRBV18

cdr3_aa: CARGSQGTEAFF
j_call: TRBJ1-1
v_call: TRBV2

cdr3_aa: CASRAGGRRDTQYF
j_call: TRBJ2-3
v_call: TRBV6-1

cdr3_aa: CASSLLAGGMETQYF
j_call: TRBJ2-5
v_call: TRBV6-1

cdr3_aa: CASGKQGVLPSYTF
j_call: TRBJ1-2
v_call: TRBV21-1

cdr3_aa: CASSSLGQVYYGYTF
j_call: TRBJ1-2
v_call: TRBV6-1

cdr3_aa: CASRPSGTGATGELFF
j_call: TRBJ2-2
v_call: TRBV25-1

cdr3_aa: CASSLTSGGLSETQYF
j_call: TRBJ2-5
v_call: TRBV7-9

cdr3_aa: CASSLGQGVNEQYF
j_call: TRBJ2-7
v_call: TRBV12-3/TRBV12-4

cdr3_aa: CASSPPRQGAWDTEAFF
j_call: TRBJ1-1
v_call: TRBV18

cdr3_aa: CASSGDRVGNEQFF
j_call: TRBJ2-1
v_call: TRBV19

cdr3_aa: CASSLRGAGGRSSYNEQFF
j_call: TRBJ2-1
v_call: TRBV28

cdr3_aa: CASSFSGLGSLNTQYF
j_call: TRBJ2-3
v_call: TRBV5-4

cdr3_aa: CASSSGQGGTGELFF
j_call: TRBJ2-2
v_call: TRBV7-2

cdr3_aa: CATSRVGWEQFF
j_call: TRBJ2-1
v_call: TRBV15

cdr3_aa: CASTRRGGVIHGTQYF
j_call: TRBJ2-3
v_call: TRBV11-2

cdr3_aa: CASSLSAGGRKTQYF
j_call: TRBJ2-5
v_call: TRBV28

cdr3_aa: CASSQDRGRNQPQHF
j_call: TRBJ1-5
v_call: TRBV12-3/TRBV12-4

cdr3_aa: CASSYDPKEQYF
j_call: TRBJ2-7
v_call: TRBV28

cdr3_aa: CASSQDIWEGAGNTIYF
j_call: TRBJ1-3
v_call: TRBV4-2